The 13 T cell receptor beta chains in this list originate from one sample, sequenced in a study of blood T cell repertoires in COVID-19. Measured with immunoSEQ multiplex PCR; TCRdb has only the in-frame clones, and not every one. The sample includes roughly 200,000 clones, approximately 86% seen only once; the top ten take about 4.5%. The sequencing input was PBMCs or T cells enriched from blood (not recorded which). The receptor set was obtained from a young woman who had been exposed to COVID-19.

To note about this clone: A much larger clone lies one base from this, so it may be a read error. This specimen includes other DNA sequences encoding the same CDR3. The chain recombines TRBV18 with TRBJ1-1; a possible D gene is TRBD1 (5 bases). The CDR3 is made up of 13 amino acids. The V gene lost 2 bases and the J gene lost 1 base, with 5 bases spanning the gap. Germline V gives CDR1 KGHSH, CDR2 LQKENI. CDR3 sequence (DNA): TGTGCCAGCTCACCAACAGGGAACACTGAAGCTTTCTTT. Protein: CASSPTGNTEAFF. The variable domain in full, with the rest retrieved from reference TRBV18 and TRBJ1-1, is NAGVMQNPRHLVRRRGQEARLRCSPMKGHSHVYWYRQLPEEGLKFMVYLQKENIIDESGMPKERFSAEFPKEGPSILRIQQVVRGDSAAYFCASSPTGNTEAFFGQGTRLTVV.

The gene calls are TRBV10-2 and TRBJ1-1; maybe TRBD1 (6 bases). V lost 6 bases to trimming and J lost 0 bases, with 8 bases between them. This CDR3 region has 13 residues. CDR1 and CDR2 (germline): WSHSY, SAAADI. CDR3: CASSRDMNTEAFF. The DNA of the CDR3 is TGCGCCAGCAGCAGGGACATGAACACTGAAGCTTTCTTT.

The rearrangement joins TRBV5-1 to TRBJ1-1; maybe TRBD1 (5 bases). The CDR3 runs to 14 residues. The V end lost 6 bases, the J end lost 3 bases, and 15 bases lay between the germline ends. Germline V CDR1 and CDR2: SGHRS, YFSETQ. CDR3 sequence (DNA): TGCGCCAGCACCTTTGGGTGGGGGGACACTGAAGCTTTCTTT. The encoded protein is CASTFGWGDTEAFF.

This CDR3 is CATSGQGDQPQHF. The CDR3 nucleotides read TGTGCCACCTCAGGACAGGGTGATCAGCCCCAGCATTTT. The V and J genes are TRBV25-1 and TRBJ1-5; TRBD1 matches at 8 bases. The CDR3 length is 13 residues. The junction had 7 bases not matched to a gene; V was cut back by 10 bases and J by 5 bases. Germline loops: CDR1 MGHDK, CDR2 SYGVNS.

This chain joins TRBV2 and TRBJ2-7; a weak D match, TRBD2 (7 bases). The germline CDR1 and CDR2 sequences are SNHLY and FYNNEI. The CDR3 totals 13 residues. V lost 6 bases and J 6 bases, leaving 15 bases between the germline ends. In nucleotides, the CDR3 is TGTGCCAGCAGCGGCGGGGGCCCCCTCGAGCAGTACTTC. It codes for CASSGGGPLEQYF.

CDR3 protein: CASSLTTGGSSPLHF. CDR3 bases: TGCGCCAGCAGCTTGACGACAGGGGGCAGTTCACCCCTCCACTTT. This chain connects TRBV5-1 to TRBJ1-6; 10 bases line up with TRBD1. The CDR3 length is 15 residues. CDR1 SGHRS and CDR2 YFSETQ come from the germline V gene. The V and J ends lost 1 base and 9 bases, in that order; junction bases with no gene match: 4.

V is TRBV5-1 and J is TRBJ1-2; the match to TRBD1 covers 7 bases. Losses at the gene ends were 0 bases for V and 3 bases for J; bases not matched to a gene: 5. This CDR3 has 15 amino acids. CDR1 and CDR2 (germline): SGHRS, YFSETQ. CDR3 loop: CASSLVTGWDYGYTF. The CDR3 region has the DNA TGCGCCAGCAGCTTGGTGACAGGGTGGGACTATGGCTACACCTTC.

The V and J genes are TRBV9 and TRBJ1-3; D uncertain. Germline loops: CDR1 SGDLS, CDR2 YYNGEE. There are 15 residues in the CDR3. V was clipped by 0 bases and J by 0 bases, with 7 bases between them. CDR3 region: CASSVDPSSGNTIYF. The DNA for the CDR3 is TGTGCCAGCAGCGTAGACCCGAGCTCTGGAAACACCATATATTTT.

This clone showed up just a few times. Other DNA sequences in the same sample also yield this CDR3. This chain joins TRBV30 and TRBJ1-1; 7 nucleotides match TRBD1. CDR1 is GTSNPN and CDR2 is SVGIG in the germline V gene (reference sequence). This CDR3 region has 13 residues. V gave up 1 base and J gave up 5 bases; unmatched junction bases: 4. The CDR3: CAWSGQGGTEAFF. The DNA of the CDR3 is TGTGCCTGGAGTGGACAGGGTGGGACTGAAGCTTTCTTT.

Only one count was recorded for this clone. This chain uses TRBV7-8 with TRBJ2-7; TRBD1 matches 9 bases. V lost 1 base and J lost 6; bases outside the gene matches: 7. The CDR3 runs 15 residues. Germline CDR1 SGHVS, CDR2 FQNEAQ. Here the CDR3 DNA reads TGTGCCAGCAGCTTAGGGGACAGGGCCCTACTCGAGCAGTACTTC. Translated: CASSLGDRALLEQYF.

The genes are TRBV9 and TRBJ1-1, with TRBD1 matching 9 bases. CDR1 is SGDLS and CDR2 is YYNGEE in the germline V gene. The CDR3 is made up of 15 amino acids. Losses at the gene ends were 4 bases for V and 4 bases for J; bases not matched to a gene: 8. The CDR3 here is CASSRGTGRGTEAFF. The CDR3 DNA reads as TGTGCCAGCAGCCGAGGGACAGGGCGGGGCACTGAAGCTTTCTTT.

The CDR3 nucleotides are TGTGCCAGACTCCGCCCTCTAGCGGGGGGGAGGCGTGAGCAGTTCTTC. Translating it yields CARLRPLAGGRREQFF. This chain joins TRBV19 and TRBJ2-1; 12 bases line up with TRBD2. Germline lookup yields CDR1 LNHDA and CDR2 SQIVND (reference sequence). V was pared by 9 bases and J by 9 bases, with 15 bases of the junction left unmatched. The CDR3 sequence is 16 residues long. The complete variable domain, with remaining parts taken from reference TRBV19 and TRBJ2-1, reads DGGITQSPKYLFRKEGQNVTLSCEQNLNHDAMYWYRQDPGQGLRLIYYSQIVNDFQKGDIAEGYSVSREKKESFPLTVTSAQKNPTAFYLCARLRPLAGGRREQFFGPGTRLTVL.

The count of this clone is one. The chain carries TRBV29-1 and TRBJ2-3; 9 nucleotides agree with TRBD1. Germline-derived CDR1 and CDR2 are SQVTM and ANQGSEA. Germline trimming cut 7 bases from V and 6 bases from J; bases unmatched to any gene: 8. CDR3 length: 13 residues. The CDR3 sequence is CSGSRDRVDTQYF. The CDR3, as DNA: TGCAGCGGATCCCGGGACAGGGTCGATACGCAGTATTTT.